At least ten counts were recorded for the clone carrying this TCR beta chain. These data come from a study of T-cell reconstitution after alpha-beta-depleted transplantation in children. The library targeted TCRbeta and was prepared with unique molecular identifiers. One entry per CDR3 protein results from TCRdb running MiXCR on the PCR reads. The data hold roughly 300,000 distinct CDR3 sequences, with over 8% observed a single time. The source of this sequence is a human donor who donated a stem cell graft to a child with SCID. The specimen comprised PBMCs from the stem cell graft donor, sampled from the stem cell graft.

The CDR3 bases are TGTGCCAGCAGTCGCGGGGGGTCCTCCTACAATGAGCAGTTCTTC. Translation: CASSRGGSSYNEQFF. J is TRBJ2-1 and V is TRBV3-1; 8 nucleotides match TRBD2. There are 15 residues in the CDR3. In germline, CDR1 is LGHDT, CDR2 YNNKEL (reference sequence). The ends lost 6 bases at V and 0 bases at J; junction bases unmatched: 4.